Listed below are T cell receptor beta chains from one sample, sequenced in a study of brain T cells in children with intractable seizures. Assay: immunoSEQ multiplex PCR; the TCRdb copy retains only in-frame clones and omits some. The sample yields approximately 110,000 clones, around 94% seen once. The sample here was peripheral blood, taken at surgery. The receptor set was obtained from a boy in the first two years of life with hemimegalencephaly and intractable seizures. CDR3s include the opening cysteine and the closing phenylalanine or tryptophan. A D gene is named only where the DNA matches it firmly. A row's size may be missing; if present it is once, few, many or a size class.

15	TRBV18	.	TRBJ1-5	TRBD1	TGTGCCAGCTCACCACCGGGACAGGGTGGACAGCCCCAGCATTTT	CASSPPGQGGQPQHF
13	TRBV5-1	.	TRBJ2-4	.	TGCGCCAGCAGCTTGGGGGCCAAAAACATTCAGTACTTC	CASSLGAKNIQYF
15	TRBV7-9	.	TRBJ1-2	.	TGTGCCAGCAGCTTAGGACGGTGGGCGGACTATGGCTACACCTTC	CASSLGRWADYGYTF
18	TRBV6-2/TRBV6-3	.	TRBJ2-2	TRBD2	TGTGCCAGCAGCCTCGTACGGACTAGCGGGATGAACACCGGGGAGCTGTTTTTT	CASSLVRTSGMNTGELFF
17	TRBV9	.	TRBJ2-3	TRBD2	TGTGCCAGCAGCGTAGGGAGCGGGAGGGCAGGGACAGATACGCAGTATTTT	CASSVGSGRAGTDTQYF
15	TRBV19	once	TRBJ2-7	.	TGTGCCAGTAGTAAAAGGGGGACTCCTTCCTACGAGCAGTACTTC	CASSKRGTPSYEQYF
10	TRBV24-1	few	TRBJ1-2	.	TGTGCCCGACAGTTCCCCCCTTACACCTTC	CARQFPPYTF
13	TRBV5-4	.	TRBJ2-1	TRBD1	TGTGCCAGCAGCCCAGGGGGCTACAATGAGCAGTTCTTC	CASSPGGYNEQFF
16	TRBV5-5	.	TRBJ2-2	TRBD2	TGTGCCAGCAGCTTGGCTGGGGGGACTAGAACCGGGGAGCTGTTTTTT	CASSLAGGTRTGELFF
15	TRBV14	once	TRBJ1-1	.	TGTGCCAGCAGCCAAGATGGGGGGTTCGGGACTGAAGCTTTCTTT	CASSQDGGFGTEAFF
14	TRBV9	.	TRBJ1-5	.	TGTGCCAGCAGCGTAGGGGGCGGCAATCAGCCCCAGCATTTT	CASSVGGGNQPQHF
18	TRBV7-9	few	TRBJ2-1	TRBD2	TGTGCCAGCAGCTACCCCTCCGGGACTAGCGGGACATACAATGAGCAGTTCTTC	CASSYPSGTSGTYNEQFF
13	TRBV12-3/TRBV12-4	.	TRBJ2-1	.	TGTGCCAGTTGTAGGAATGCGGCAATGGAGCAGTTCTTC	CASCRNAAMEQFF
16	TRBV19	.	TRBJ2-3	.	TGTGCCAGTAGCCCCAGCGGCGGGACCCTTCTAGATACGCAGTATTTT	CASSPSGGTLLDTQYF
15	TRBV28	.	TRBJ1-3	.	TGTGCCAGCAGTTTAGAGCCTGGGGCTGGAAACACCATATATTTT	CASSLEPGAGNTIYF
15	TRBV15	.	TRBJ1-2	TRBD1	TGTGCCACCAGCAGAGAACAGGGGGCGGACTATGGCTACACCTTC	CATSREQGADYGYTF
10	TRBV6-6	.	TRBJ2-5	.	TGTGCCAGCAGACCGGGGACCCAGTACTTC	CASRPGTQYF
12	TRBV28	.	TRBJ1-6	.	TGTGCCAGCAGTTTATCTAATTCACCCCTCCACTTT	CASSLSNSPLHF
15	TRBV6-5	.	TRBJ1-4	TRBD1	TGTGCCAGCAGTTACTCCAGGGGGGCAAGCGAAAAACTGTTTTTT	CASSYSRGASEKLFF
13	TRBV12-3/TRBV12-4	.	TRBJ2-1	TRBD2	TGTGCCAGCAGTTCTAGCGGGAGAGCTGAGCAGTTCTTC	CASSSSGRAEQFF